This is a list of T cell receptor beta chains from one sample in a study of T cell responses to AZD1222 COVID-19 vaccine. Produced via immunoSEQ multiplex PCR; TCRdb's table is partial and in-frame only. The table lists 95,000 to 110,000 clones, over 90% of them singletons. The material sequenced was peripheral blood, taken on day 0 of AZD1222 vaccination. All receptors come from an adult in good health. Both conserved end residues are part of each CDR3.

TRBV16 CASSQFSWLKKIQYF
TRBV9 CASSAGGANYGYTF
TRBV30 CAWSVPLGQGRQPQHF
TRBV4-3 CASSQGWDTYYEQYF
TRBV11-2 CASSLEPEVAKNIQYF
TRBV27 CASSLSPEGRAYEQYF
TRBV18 CASSPFNNRNEKLFF
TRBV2 CASSSGTGGRETQYF
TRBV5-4 CASSPAGTGSDTQYF
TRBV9 CASSTGGGGYTF
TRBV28 CASYLLGTAERLLAGNTIYF
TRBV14 CASSHGGKSSYNEQFF
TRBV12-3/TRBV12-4 CASSWDRAGPAF
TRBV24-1 CANSTGNPTDTQYF
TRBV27 CASSSSPTGDEKLFF
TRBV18 CASSLGQGANQPQHF
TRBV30 CAWRRNVKLFF
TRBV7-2 CASSQQGLAGLRNTQYF
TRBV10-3 CAISDSRGSEQYF
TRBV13 CASSYWTDQETQYF
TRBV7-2 CASSRTSSYEQYF
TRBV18 CASSPKDGGNTIYF
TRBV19 CATDRDRSYSNQPQHF
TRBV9 CASSFGLAGGGDTQYF
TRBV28 CASKLDRLNTGELFF
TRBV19 CASSTLYVQGRTEAFF
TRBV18 CASSPDRGEEKLFF
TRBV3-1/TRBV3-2 CASSQGWTGAGGWDTQYF
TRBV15 CATSSGGRGAQPQHF
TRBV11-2 CASSSTYEQYF
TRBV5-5 CASSLGSHQETQYF
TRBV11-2 CASSLGRDGVYGYTF
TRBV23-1 CAVKCPRIVTTSVTGELFF
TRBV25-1 CASSDQMGPNEKLFF
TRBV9 CASSVGGGDRVTDTQYF
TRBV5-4 CASSLEAAHTYEQYF
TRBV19 CASSIGRIYEQYF
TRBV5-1 CASSLGDQGPYEQYF
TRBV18 CASSPPVGQGPTLNTEAFF
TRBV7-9 CAGSRFTDTQYF
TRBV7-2 CASSPDYLSTDTQYF
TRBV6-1 CASSVSLAGLSSYEQYF
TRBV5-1 CASRAANSGANVLTF
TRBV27 CASSYLRQPEAFF
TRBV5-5 CASSFGGTGYEQYF
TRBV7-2 CASSLQGLAGLYEQYF
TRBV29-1 CSVGRDASPLAAEQYF
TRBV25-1 CASRPGTGGIGYGYTF
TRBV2 CATQGGLGSMNTEAFF
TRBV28 CASRRQGVSNQPQHF
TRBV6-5 CASSYGTGARYEQYF
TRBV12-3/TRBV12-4 CASSLVGETQYF
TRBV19 CASSKGGQKLYGTEAFF